This T cell receptor (beta chain) appears in the sequencing data of a study of blood T cell repertoires in COVID-19. After removal of 3 bases from V and 9 bases from J, the junction contained 10 bases not matched to a gene. Germline lookup yields CDR1 SGHRS and CDR2 YFSETQ. This CDR3 region has 17 residues. Generated by immunoSEQ multiplex PCR, the TCRdb table keeps only in-frame clones and is missing some. Among some 300,000 clones, about 85% were seen once, and the ten largest hold approximately 2.2%. This TCR came from a man aged 18 to 29 with active or convalescent COVID-19. The gene calls are TRBV5-1 and TRBJ1-6; 12 bases match TRBD1. What was sequenced was peripheral blood. CDR3 in amino acids: CASSSRDRGLSGSPLHF. In DNA form, the CDR3 reads TGCGCCAGCAGCTCCCGGGACAGGGGGCTTTCAGGTTCACCCCTCCACTTT.